This is a list of T cell receptor beta chains from one sample in a study of beta chain features in type 1 diabetes. TCRdb keeps only in-frame clones here, not all; method: immunoSEQ multiplex PCR. The repertoire has 430,000 or so clones, 11% of them found once; the top ten carry approximately 0.05%. Sample: naive CD4+ T cells from blood. Source of these receptors: a woman aged 18-35 years in good health. The conserved cysteine and the conserved F or W are not part of the CDR3 here. Fields, in order: V gene, J gene, CDR3 protein.

v_gene: TRBV7-2; j_gene: TRBJ2-6; CDR3aa: ASSFFPGANVLT
v_gene: TRBV4-3; j_gene: TRBJ2-2; CDR3aa: ASSQETPGGAVGELF
v_gene: TRBV15; j_gene: TRBJ2-5; CDR3aa: ATSLGGGQETQY
v_gene: TRBV30; j_gene: TRBJ2-3; CDR3aa: AWSVRTGWTDTQY
v_gene: TRBV19; j_gene: TRBJ2-4; CDR3aa: ASSDPGQGLNIQY
v_gene: TRBV28; j_gene: TRBJ2-1; CDR3aa: ASRQRQGRKF
v_gene: TRBV9; j_gene: TRBJ2-1; CDR3aa: ASSSRSVAPPNEQF
v_gene: TRBV25-1; j_gene: TRBJ2-3; CDR3aa: ASSEGLAGFTDTQY
v_gene: TRBV28; j_gene: TRBJ1-5; CDR3aa: ASAKDRLQWGQPQH
v_gene: TRBV2; j_gene: TRBJ1-1; CDR3aa: ASSEMNTEAF
v_gene: TRBV25-1; j_gene: TRBJ1-5; CDR3aa: ASSLPGQQPQH
v_gene: TRBV7-2; j_gene: TRBJ2-4; CDR3aa: ASSLASIGDIQY
v_gene: TRBV7-2; j_gene: TRBJ2-1; CDR3aa: ASSSSGGYEQF
v_gene: TRBV29-1; j_gene: TRBJ2-6; CDR3aa: SVTGASGANVLT
v_gene: TRBV16; j_gene: TRBJ2-1; CDR3aa: ASSPQWGLAPNEQF
v_gene: TRBV5-1; j_gene: TRBJ2-5; CDR3aa: ASSSTGGSQETQY
v_gene: TRBV30; j_gene: TRBJ1-1; CDR3aa: ASSPGTEAF
v_gene: TRBV13; j_gene: TRBJ1-1; CDR3aa: ASGYHEAF
v_gene: TRBV10-3; j_gene: TRBJ2-1; CDR3aa: AISESGGQGYNEQF
v_gene: TRBV7-7; j_gene: TRBJ2-1; CDR3aa: ASSPGGPSYNEQF
v_gene: TRBV4-1; j_gene: TRBJ1-2; CDR3aa: ASSQLWGGNYGYT
v_gene: TRBV7-8; j_gene: TRBJ2-3; CDR3aa: ASSFSRDLGGDTQY
v_gene: TRBV25-1; j_gene: TRBJ1-3; CDR3aa: ASSEGFYSGNTIY
v_gene: TRBV9; j_gene: TRBJ2-1; CDR3aa: ASSPDRGGLAGVSNEQF
v_gene: TRBV4-1; j_gene: TRBJ1-2; CDR3aa: ASRPGYLLNYGYT
v_gene: TRBV9; j_gene: TRBJ2-7; CDR3aa: ASSASGRASTEQY
v_gene: TRBV5-1; j_gene: TRBJ2-3; CDR3aa: ASSQQGSTDTQY
v_gene: TRBV7-3; j_gene: TRBJ2-5; CDR3aa: ASSRDRGETQY
v_gene: TRBV29-1; j_gene: TRBJ2-2; CDR3aa: SARTLAETTGELF
v_gene: TRBV6-6; j_gene: TRBJ2-7; CDR3aa: ASSTRTGRGEQY
v_gene: TRBV7-9; j_gene: TRBJ2-3; CDR3aa: ASSSDSTDTQY
v_gene: TRBV7-2; j_gene: TRBJ2-5; CDR3aa: ASSPITALGTQY
v_gene: TRBV7-6; j_gene: TRBJ2-3; CDR3aa: ASSFGQGADTQY
v_gene: TRBV19; j_gene: TRBJ2-3; CDR3aa: ASSNGPGTGVARYTNTQY
v_gene: TRBV7-2; j_gene: TRBJ2-4; CDR3aa: ASSPQDSWANIQY
v_gene: TRBV4-1; j_gene: TRBJ2-3; CDR3aa: ASSQGLAGVPSTDTQY
v_gene: TRBV23-1; j_gene: TRBJ2-3; CDR3aa: ASSQSGQGGDTQY
v_gene: TRBV18; j_gene: TRBJ2-2; CDR3aa: ASSGNTGELF
v_gene: TRBV4-1; j_gene: TRBJ2-3; CDR3aa: ASSQGRLGSFTDTQY
v_gene: TRBV7-2; j_gene: TRBJ2-3; CDR3aa: ASSSGLVSDTQY
v_gene: TRBV5-1; j_gene: TRBJ1-5; CDR3aa: ASSLQGAGQPQH
v_gene: TRBV10-3; j_gene: TRBJ2-1; CDR3aa: AISWQAIEQF
v_gene: TRBV2; j_gene: TRBJ1-5; CDR3aa: AIRQDSNQPQH
v_gene: TRBV29-1; j_gene: TRBJ2-3; CDR3aa: SVAGGRGTGTDTQY
v_gene: TRBV7-8; j_gene: TRBJ2-7; CDR3aa: ASSLAGTGGREQY
v_gene: TRBV7-8; j_gene: TRBJ2-7; CDR3aa: ASSLALGRLAGQEQY
v_gene: TRBV7-6; j_gene: TRBJ2-7; CDR3aa: ASRLGPDYEQY
v_gene: TRBV9; j_gene: TRBJ1-6; CDR3aa: ASSSRGGSISPLH
v_gene: TRBV15; j_gene: TRBJ2-7; CDR3aa: ATSRGTSGSYEQY
v_gene: TRBV11-2; j_gene: TRBJ2-7; CDR3aa: ASSLATGGSYEQY
v_gene: TRBV7-9; j_gene: TRBJ1-6; CDR3aa: ASSLTGEDSPLH
v_gene: TRBV7-2; j_gene: TRBJ2-5; CDR3aa: ASRQGTGETQY
v_gene: TRBV30; j_gene: TRBJ1-1; CDR3aa: AWSVFSPGEAF
v_gene: TRBV7-8; j_gene: TRBJ1-1; CDR3aa: ASSLIQTGEAF
v_gene: TRBV5-1; j_gene: TRBJ2-2; CDR3aa: ASSGGRESGELF